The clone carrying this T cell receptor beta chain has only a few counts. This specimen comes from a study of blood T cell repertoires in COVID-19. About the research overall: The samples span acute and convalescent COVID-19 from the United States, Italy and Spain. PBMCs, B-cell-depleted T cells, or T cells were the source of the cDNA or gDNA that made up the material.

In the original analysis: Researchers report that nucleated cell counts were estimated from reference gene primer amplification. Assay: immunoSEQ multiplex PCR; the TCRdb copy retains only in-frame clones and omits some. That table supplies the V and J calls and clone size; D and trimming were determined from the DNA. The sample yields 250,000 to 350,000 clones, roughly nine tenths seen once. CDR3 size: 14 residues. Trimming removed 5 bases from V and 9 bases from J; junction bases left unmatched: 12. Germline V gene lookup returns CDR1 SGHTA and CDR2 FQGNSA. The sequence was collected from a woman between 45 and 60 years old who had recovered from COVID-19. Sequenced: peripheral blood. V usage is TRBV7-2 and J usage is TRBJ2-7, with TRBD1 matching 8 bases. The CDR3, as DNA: TGTGCCAGCAGCGGACGGACAGGGTCTCAGGTGCAGTACTTC. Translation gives CASSGRTGSQVQYF.